One and the same sample provided the 3 T cell receptor beta chains below, sequenced in a study of blood T cells in healthy people across ages (dated by TCRdb to between 2014 and 2017). Library generation was performed with 5' RACE. A second PCR of about 7 to 12 cycles was run with a J-beta primer mix and a sample-barcoded 5' primer. TCRdb handled the public reads itself, with Q25 trimming in fastp and clone calling in MiXCR, and kept productive beta chains. CDR3 protein duplicates are merged, each entry listing the most common genes and DNA. Here the sample has 1.8 million or so distinct CDR3 sequences; approximately 40% occur a single time. The ten most abundant clones make up about 23% of the sample. Sequencing used blood. The receptors come from a human donor in good health.

This clonotype appeared a few times. V and J are TRBV7-2 and TRBJ2-7; D is possibly TRBD2 (6 bases). Per the germline V gene, CDR1 is SGHTA and CDR2 is FQGNSA. The CDR3 loop spans 17 amino acids. V was trimmed by 4 bases and J by 2 bases, leaving 21 bases between them. CDR3 DNA: TGTGCCAGCAGCTCCCGCTTTATGTCGGGGGTGACCTACGAGCAGTACTTC. Translating gives CASSSRFMSGVTYEQYF.

This clonotype has a handful of counts. The chain couples TRBV20-1 to TRBJ1-4, with TRBD1 identical over 9 bases. This CDR3 comprises 14 residues. Germline CDR1 DFQATT, CDR2 SNEGSKA (reference sequence). The junction had 9 bases not matched to a gene; V was cut back by 5 bases and J by 8 bases. CDR3 amino acids: CSAAPGQGTEKLFF. CDR3 in DNA: TGCAGTGCTGCCCCGGGACAGGGTACGGAAAAACTGTTTTTT.

This clonotype was counted between two and nine times. The rearrangement uses TRBV12-3 or TRBV12-4 and TRBJ1-4; unclear D gene. Trimming took off 3 bases at V and 8 bases at J, with 10 bases between the two ends. The CDR3 has 13 amino acids. In DNA form, the CDR3 reads TGTGCCAGCAGTTTCGGGGAAGGAGAAAAACTGTTTTTT. This codes for CASSFGEGEKLFF.